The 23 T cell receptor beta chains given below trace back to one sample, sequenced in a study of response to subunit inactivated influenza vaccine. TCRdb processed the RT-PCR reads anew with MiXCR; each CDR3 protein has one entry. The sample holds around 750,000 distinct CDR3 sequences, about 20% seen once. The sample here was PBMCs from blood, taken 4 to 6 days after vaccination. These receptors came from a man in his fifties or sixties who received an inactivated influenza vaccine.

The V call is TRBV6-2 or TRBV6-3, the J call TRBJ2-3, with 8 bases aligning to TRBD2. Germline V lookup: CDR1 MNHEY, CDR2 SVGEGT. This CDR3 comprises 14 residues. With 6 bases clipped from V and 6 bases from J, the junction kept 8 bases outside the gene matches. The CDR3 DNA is TGTGCCAGCAGGCACGGGACTAGATCCGATACGCAGTATTTT. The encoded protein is CASRHGTRSDTQYF.

DNA for the CDR3: TGTGCCAGCAGCTTAGTAGCGGGAGCAAACTACGAGCAGTACTTC. Its translation: CASSLVAGANYEQYF. The chain joins TRBV7-2 to TRBJ2-7, with 9 bases identical to TRBD2. The CDR3 runs to 15 residues. The V gene end was trimmed by 1 base and the J gene end by 3 bases; junction bases not matched to a gene: 4. Germline CDR1 and CDR2: SGHTA and FQGNSA.

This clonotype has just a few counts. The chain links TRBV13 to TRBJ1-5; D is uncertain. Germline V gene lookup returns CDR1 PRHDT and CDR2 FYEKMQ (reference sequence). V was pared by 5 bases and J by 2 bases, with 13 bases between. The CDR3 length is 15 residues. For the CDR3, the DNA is TGTGCCAGCAGCACCTCCACGGACGGCAATCAGCCCCAGCATTTT. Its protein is CASSTSTDGNQPQHF.

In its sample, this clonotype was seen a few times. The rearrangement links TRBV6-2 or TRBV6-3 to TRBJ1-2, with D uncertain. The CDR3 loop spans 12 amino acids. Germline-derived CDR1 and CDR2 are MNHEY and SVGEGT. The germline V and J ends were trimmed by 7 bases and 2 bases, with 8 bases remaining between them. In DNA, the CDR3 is TGTGCCAGCAAGTCGGCCAACTATGGCTACACCTTC. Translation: CASKSANYGYTF.

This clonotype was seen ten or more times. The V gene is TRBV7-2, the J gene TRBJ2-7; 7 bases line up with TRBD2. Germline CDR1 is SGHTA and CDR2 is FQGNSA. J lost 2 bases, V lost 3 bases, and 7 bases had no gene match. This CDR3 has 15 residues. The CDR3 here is CASSLGLAGAYEQYF. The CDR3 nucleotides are TGTGCCAGCAGCTTGGGTTTAGCGGGTGCCTACGAGCAGTACTTC.

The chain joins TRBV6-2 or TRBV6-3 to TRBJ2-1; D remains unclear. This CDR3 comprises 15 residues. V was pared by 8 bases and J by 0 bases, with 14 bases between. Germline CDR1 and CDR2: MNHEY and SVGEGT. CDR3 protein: CASVGADRSYNEQFF. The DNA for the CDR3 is TGTGCCAGCGTCGGCGCGGATCGCTCCTACAATGAGCAGTTCTTC.

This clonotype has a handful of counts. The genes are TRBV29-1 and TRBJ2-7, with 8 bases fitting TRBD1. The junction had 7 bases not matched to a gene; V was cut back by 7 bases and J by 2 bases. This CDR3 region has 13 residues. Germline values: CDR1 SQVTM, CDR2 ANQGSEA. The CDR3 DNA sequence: TGCAGCGCCACCGGGACAGGAACCTACGAGCAGTACTTC. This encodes CSATGTGTYEQYF.

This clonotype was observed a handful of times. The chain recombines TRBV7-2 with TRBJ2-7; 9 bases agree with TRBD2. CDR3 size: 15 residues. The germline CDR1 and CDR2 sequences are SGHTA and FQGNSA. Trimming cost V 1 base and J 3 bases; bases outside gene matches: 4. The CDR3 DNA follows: TGTGCCAGCAGCTTAGTAGCGGGAGCTTTCTACGAGCAGTACTTC. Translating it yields CASSLVAGAFYEQYF.

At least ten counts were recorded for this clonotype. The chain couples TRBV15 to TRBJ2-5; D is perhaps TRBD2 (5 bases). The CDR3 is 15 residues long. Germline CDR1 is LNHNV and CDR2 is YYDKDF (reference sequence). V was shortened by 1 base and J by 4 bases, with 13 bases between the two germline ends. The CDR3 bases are TGTGCCACCAGCAGAGGGGCGGGTTACAGAGAGACCCAGTACTTC. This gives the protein CATSRGAGYRETQYF.

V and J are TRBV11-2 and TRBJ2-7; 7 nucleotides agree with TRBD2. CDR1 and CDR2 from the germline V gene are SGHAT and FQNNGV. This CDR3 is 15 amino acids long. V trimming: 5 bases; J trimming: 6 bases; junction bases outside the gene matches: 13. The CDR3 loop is CASSPQRGKLAEQYF. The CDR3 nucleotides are TGTGCCAGCAGCCCCCAGCGGGGAAAGTTGGCCGAGCAGTACTTC. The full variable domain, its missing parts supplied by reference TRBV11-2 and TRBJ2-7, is EAGVAQSPRYKIIEKRQSVAFWCNPISGHATLYWYQQILGQGPKLLIQFQNNGVVDDSQLPKDRFSAERLKGVDSTLKIQPAKLEDSAVYLCASSPQRGKLAEQYFGPGTRLTVT.

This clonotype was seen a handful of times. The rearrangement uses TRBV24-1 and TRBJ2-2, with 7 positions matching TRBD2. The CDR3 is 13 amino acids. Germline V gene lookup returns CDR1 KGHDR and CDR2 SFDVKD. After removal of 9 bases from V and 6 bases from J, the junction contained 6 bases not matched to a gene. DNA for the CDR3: TGTGCCACCCGTCGGGAGGTTGCCGGGGAGCTGTTTTTT. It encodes CATRREVAGELFF.

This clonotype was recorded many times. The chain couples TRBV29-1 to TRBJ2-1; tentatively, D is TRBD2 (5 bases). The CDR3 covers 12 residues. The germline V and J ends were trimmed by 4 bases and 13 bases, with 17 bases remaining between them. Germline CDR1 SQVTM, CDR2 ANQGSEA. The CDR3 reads CSVGSDYLTQFF. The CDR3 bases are TGCAGCGTTGGTAGCGACTACCTTACCCAGTTCTTC.

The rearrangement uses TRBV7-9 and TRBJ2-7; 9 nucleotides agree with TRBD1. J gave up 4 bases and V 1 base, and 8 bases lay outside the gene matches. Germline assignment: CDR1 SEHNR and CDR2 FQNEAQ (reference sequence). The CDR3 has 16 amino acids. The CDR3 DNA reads TGTGCCAGCAGCTTAGAGGGACAGGGAACTCGATACGAGCAGTACTTC. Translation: CASSLEGQGTRYEQYF.

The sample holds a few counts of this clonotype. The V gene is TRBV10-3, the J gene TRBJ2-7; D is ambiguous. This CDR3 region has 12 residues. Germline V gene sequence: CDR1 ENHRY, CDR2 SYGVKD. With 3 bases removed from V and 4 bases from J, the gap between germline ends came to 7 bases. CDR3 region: CAISDNMYEQYF. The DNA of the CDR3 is TGTGCCATCAGTGATAACATGTACGAGCAGTACTTC.

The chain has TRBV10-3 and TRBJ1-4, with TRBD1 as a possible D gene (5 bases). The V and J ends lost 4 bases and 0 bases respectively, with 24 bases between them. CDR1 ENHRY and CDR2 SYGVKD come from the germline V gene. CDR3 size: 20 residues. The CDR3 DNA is TGTGCCATCAGTGCAGGATCCGGGACGGGAGTTGGAGCAACTAATGAAAAACTGTTTTTT. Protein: CAISAGSGTGVGATNEKLFF.

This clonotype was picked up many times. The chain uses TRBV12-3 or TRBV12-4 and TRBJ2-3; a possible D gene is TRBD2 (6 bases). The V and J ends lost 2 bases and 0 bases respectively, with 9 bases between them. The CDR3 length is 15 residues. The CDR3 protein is CASSLFAGSTDTQYF. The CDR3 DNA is TGTGCCAGCAGTTTATTTGCGGGAAGCACAGATACGCAGTATTTT.

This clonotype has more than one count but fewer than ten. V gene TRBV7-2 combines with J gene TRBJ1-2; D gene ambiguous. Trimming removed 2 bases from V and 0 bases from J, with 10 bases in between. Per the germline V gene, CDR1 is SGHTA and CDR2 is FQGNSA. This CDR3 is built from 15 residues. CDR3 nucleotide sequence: TGTGCCAGCAGCTTACTAGTCAGCTCTAACTATGGCTACACCTTC. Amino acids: CASSLLVSSNYGYTF.

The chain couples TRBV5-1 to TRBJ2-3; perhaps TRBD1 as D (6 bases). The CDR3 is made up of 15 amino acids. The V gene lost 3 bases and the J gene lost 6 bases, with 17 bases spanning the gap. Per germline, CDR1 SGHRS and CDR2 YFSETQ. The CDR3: CASSSTGVGSDTQYF. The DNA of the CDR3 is TGCGCCAGCAGCTCGACAGGAGTGGGGTCGGATACGCAGTATTTT.

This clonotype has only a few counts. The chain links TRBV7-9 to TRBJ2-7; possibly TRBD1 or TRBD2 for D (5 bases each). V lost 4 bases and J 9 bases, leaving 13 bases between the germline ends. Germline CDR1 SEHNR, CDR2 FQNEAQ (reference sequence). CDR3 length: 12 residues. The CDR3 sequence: CASSSGGTGQYF. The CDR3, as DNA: TGTGCCAGCAGCTCCGGTGGGACGGGGCAGTACTTC.

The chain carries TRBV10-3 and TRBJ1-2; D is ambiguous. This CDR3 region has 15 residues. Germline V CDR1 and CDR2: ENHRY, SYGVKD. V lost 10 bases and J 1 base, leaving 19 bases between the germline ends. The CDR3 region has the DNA TGTGCCACAAGTGTCCCTGGACGGAGTAACTATGGCTACACCTTC. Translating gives CATSVPGRSNYGYTF.

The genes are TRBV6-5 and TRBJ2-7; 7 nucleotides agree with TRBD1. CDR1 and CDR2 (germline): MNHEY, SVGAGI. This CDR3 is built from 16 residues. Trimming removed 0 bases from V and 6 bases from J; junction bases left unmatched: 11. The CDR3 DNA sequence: TGTGCCAGCAGTTACTCAGGGTCGAGGGGGCGAGCCGAGCAGTACTTC. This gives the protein CASSYSGSRGRAEQYF.

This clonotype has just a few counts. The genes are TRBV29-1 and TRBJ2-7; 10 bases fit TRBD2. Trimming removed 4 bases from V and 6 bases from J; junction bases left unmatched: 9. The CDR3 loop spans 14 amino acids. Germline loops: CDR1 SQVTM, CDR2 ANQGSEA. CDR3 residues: CSVAPSGGIREQYF. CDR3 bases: TGCAGCGTTGCCCCTAGCGGGGGTATCCGCGAGCAGTACTTC.

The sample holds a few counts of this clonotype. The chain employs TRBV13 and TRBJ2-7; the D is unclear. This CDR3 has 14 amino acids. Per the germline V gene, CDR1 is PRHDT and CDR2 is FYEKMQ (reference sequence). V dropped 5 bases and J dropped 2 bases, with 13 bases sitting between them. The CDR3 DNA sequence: TGTGCCAGCAGCCATTCCGACAAACCCTACGAGCAGTACTTC. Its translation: CASSHSDKPYEQYF.